The TCR beta chain described here comes from a study of technical replicates of blood from a few donors. Produced via immunoSEQ multiplex PCR; TCRdb's table is partial and in-frame only. The profile shows some 78,000 clones, 85% to 95% of them singletons. Germline V CDR1 and CDR2: KGHSH, LQKENI. The CDR3 spans 14 residues. V lost 3 bases, J lost 5 bases, and 11 bases lay in between. The chain couples TRBV18 to TRBJ1-5; possible D gene TRBD1, 6 bases. Sequenced: T cells isolated from PBMCs. This receptor was taken from a human donor in good health. The CDR3 nucleotides are TGTGCCAGCTCACCGCCAGGGGAGTATCAGCCCCAGCATTTT. Amino acids: CASSPPGEYQPQHF.